This T cell receptor (beta chain) derives from a study of T cell responses to AZD1222 COVID-19 vaccine. Findings of the study overall: Donor demographics were predominantly white British with a female majority; clonal diversity may be underestimated. Mapped onto spike, vaccine-associated CD4 TCRs spanned it and were dominant at 160-218 and 743-854. Spike-specific TCR depth and breadth grew after two AZD1222 doses.

As for this clone: Its antigen remains unknown.

Libraries were prepared by immunoSEQ multiplex PCR; TCRdb keeps only in-frame clonotypes and omits some of them. The sample has around 260,000 clones, 90% to 95% seen once. CDR3 length: 13 amino acids. Trimming took 2 bases from V and 8 from J, leaving 9 bases between them. Germline loops: CDR1 MDHEN, CDR2 SYDVKM. This sequence originates from an adult in good health. The rearrangement links TRBV28 to TRBJ1-4; no clear D gene. The sequencing here drew on peripheral blood, taken on day 0 of AZD1222 vaccination. In nucleotides, the CDR3 is TGTGCCAGCAGTTTACCCTCCCTGGAAAAACTGTTTTTT. As protein: CASSLPSLEKLFF.